The clone carrying this TCR beta chain has a count of ten or more. What it recognizes is unknown. In TCRdb, the 5' RACE reads were re-called with MiXCR into one record per CDR3 protein. The sample yields under 700,000 distinct CDR3 sequences, about a sixth seen once. This entry comes from a study of T cells after yellow fever vaccination. The study's findings and limits: Abundant clonotypes from the bulk population could contaminate FACS-sorted repertoires. Compared with primary, the secondary response was weaker and peaked at day 5, not 15. Among primary-vaccination clones, most reappeared after the booster, at 96% for CD4 and 85% to 90% for CD8.

Germline V CDR1 and CDR2: MDHEN, SYDVKM. Between the trimmed V and J ends, which lost 5 bases and 5 bases, there was a span of 13 bases. This CDR3 has 15 amino acids. The chain employs TRBV28 and TRBJ1-6; D not certain. The origin of this receptor is a man between 18 and 29 years old who received the YFV17D yellow fever vaccine. Sequencing used PBMCs, obtained 4 to 6 days after the first yellow fever vaccination. Here the CDR3 reads CASSGSRADNSPLHF. The CDR3 DNA is TGTGCCAGCAGTGGGTCAAGGGCCGATAATTCACCCCTCCACTTT.